Listed below are T cell receptor beta chains from one sample, sequenced in a study of cytomegalovirus exposure and HLA in healthy donors. TCRdb keeps only in-frame clones here, not all; method: immunoSEQ multiplex PCR. The sample lists about 160,000 clones; 65% to 80% were seen once. Sequencing was carried out using PBMCs. Source of these receptors: a female donor in good health and CMV-seronegative. CDR3s include the opening cysteine and the closing phenylalanine or tryptophan.

>TRBJ1-4|TRBV14
CASSHLNSEKLFF
>TRBJ2-5|TRBV30
CAWSKGARQETQYF
>TRBJ1-1|TRBV7-2
CASSFIGGYDEAFF
>TRBJ2-1|TRBV19
CASRSTSGRIREQFF
>TRBJ1-3|TRBV7-9
CASSPRTGRDTIYF
>TRBJ1-1|TRBV9
CASSVDEGANTEAFF
>TRBJ2-7|TRBV10-3
CASRQDHGEQYF
>TRBJ1-1|TRBV5-6
CASSFGLTAEAFF
>TRBJ2-2|TRBV6-5
CASSYGTGWTGELFF
>TRBJ2-1|TRBV4-1
CASSQGGIPSSYNEQFF
>TRBJ2-6|TRBV7-7
CASSLAPAFSGANVLTF
>TRBJ1-5|TRBV6-1
CASSEEPGVLTQPQHF
>TRBJ2-7|TRBV9
CASSRQASSYEQYF
>TRBJ2-6|TRBV2
CASRGQGGFSGANVLTF
>TRBJ2-5|TRBV2
CASSAEGLAVKETQYF
>TRBJ2-3|TRBV6-5
CASSRDRGRDTQYF
>TRBJ2-3|TRBV7-2
CASSFGAGGTDTQYF
>TRBJ2-7|TRBV19
CASSRGDSYEQYF
>TRBJ2-1|TRBV19
CASSIASGGHEQFF
>TRBJ2-1|TRBV6-1
CASRLAGTNEQFF
>TRBJ2-7|TRBV12-5
CASGTMPYEQYF
>TRBJ2-7|TRBV5-5
CASSLDRAYEQYF
>TRBJ1-5|TRBV6-6
CASSYKLTENNQPQHF
>TRBJ2-3|TRBV5-1
CASSSIPGSADTQYF
>TRBJ1-3|TRBV6-5
CASSYSTGLNGNTIYF
>TRBJ2-1|TRBV18
CASSPGQYDEQFF
>TRBJ1-4|TRBV5-1
CASSLGEGTNEKLFF
>TRBJ2-3|TRBV7-9
CASSFPPGAGVSTDTQYF
>TRBJ2-7|TRBV18
CASSPPSDPVSEQYF
>TRBJ2-7|TRBV18
CASSLSTSGRYSYEQYF
>TRBJ1-5|TRBV6-1
CASKQGMDQPQHF
>TRBJ2-1|TRBV5-1
CASSSGGSGGNEQFF
>TRBJ1-1|TRBV6-5
CASRKTGRTEAFF
>TRBJ2-2|TRBV30
CAWNRDTGELFF
>TRBJ1-1|TRBV10-3
CAISNRGEGTEAFF
>TRBJ2-7|TRBV5-4
CASSGGSSYEQYF
>TRBJ2-3|TRBV7-2
CASSLDVASGRDTQYF
>TRBJ2-4|TRBV4-1
CASSQRATSGQRNIQYF
>TRBJ2-7|TRBV30
CAWSVPGGGYNYEQYF
>TRBJ1-1|TRBV6-5
CASSYSGQTGPEAFF
>TRBJ2-7|TRBV7-3
CASSYAGLAHEQYF
>TRBJ2-7|TRBV5-1
CASSLGQGTGEQYF
>TRBJ1-2|TRBV5-4
CASSSTDSPREGYTF
>TRBJ1-1|TRBV30
CCGGQDSTEAFF
>TRBJ1-1|TRBV29-1
CSARTRGWDEAFF
>TRBJ1-5|TRBV4-1
CASSLRIGSRGDQPQHF